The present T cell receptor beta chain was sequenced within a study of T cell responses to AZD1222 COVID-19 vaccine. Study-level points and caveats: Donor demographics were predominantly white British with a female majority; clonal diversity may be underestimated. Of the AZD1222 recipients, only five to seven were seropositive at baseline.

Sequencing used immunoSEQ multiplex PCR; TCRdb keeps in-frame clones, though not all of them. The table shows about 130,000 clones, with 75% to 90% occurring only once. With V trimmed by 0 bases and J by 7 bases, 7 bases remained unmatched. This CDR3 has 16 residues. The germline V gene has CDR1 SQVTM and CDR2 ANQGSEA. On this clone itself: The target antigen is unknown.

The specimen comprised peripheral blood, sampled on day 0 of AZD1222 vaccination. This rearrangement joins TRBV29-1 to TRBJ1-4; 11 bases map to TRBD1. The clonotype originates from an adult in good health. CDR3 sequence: CSVEEPPGQGGEKLFF. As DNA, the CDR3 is TGCAGCGTTGAAGAACCCCCGGGACAGGGGGGTGAAAAACTGTTTTTT.